This TCR beta chain stems from a study of neoadjuvant anti-PD-1 for oral cavity cancer. Profiling relied on immunoSEQ multiplex PCR, and the TCRdb table lists in-frame clones only, not all of them. The sample has more than 9,500 clones; 57% are singletons. This clone is medium-sized within its sample. The ends lost 4 bases at V and 1 base at J; junction bases unmatched: 6. CDR1 is SQVTM and CDR2 is ANQGSEA in the germline V gene. This CDR3 contains 15 residues. This sample comprised tumor tissue, obtained before nivolumab (anti-PD-1) treatment. The chain carries TRBV29-1 and TRBJ1-1; 10 bases line up with TRBD1. The origin of this receptor is a person aged 35 to 85 with oral cavity squamous cell carcinoma. CDR3 loop: CSVGSRQGANTEAFF. In DNA, the CDR3 is TGCAGCGTTGGAAGCCGACAGGGGGCGAACACTGAAGCTTTCTTT.